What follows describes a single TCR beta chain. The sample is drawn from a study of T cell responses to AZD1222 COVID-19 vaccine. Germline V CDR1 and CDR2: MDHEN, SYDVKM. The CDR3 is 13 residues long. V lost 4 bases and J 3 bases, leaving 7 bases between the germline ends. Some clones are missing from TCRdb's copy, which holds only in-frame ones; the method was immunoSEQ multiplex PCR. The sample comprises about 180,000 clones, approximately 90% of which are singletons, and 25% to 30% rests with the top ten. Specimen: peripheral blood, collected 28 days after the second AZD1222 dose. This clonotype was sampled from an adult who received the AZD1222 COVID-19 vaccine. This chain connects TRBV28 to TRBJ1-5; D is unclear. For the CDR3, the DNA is TGTGCCAGCAGTTGGTCATCCAATCAGCCCCAGCATTTT. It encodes CASSWSSNQPQHF.